The present TCR beta chain was sequenced within a study of identical twins. Study observations and caveats: Beta out-of-frame sequences showed weaker excess sharing between twins. The authors noted that invariant MAIT and iNKT cells could partly confound zero-insertion analyses. Beta clonotypes that were abundant in cord blood contained fewer insertions, a pattern absent from memory repertoires.

The CDR3 spans 16 residues. The J segment lost 4 bases and the V segment lost 5 bases, leaving 9 bases of the junction unmatched. Per germline, CDR1 MNHNS and CDR2 SASEGT. A note on this clonotype: Its antigen is still unknown.

Template switching, a step in the protocol, added a universal primer site, and cDNA carried unique molecular identifiers. TCRdb fed the 5' RACE reads into MiXCR, producing one record per CDR3 protein. The table shows about 530,000 distinct CDR3 sequences, with approximately 20% occurring only once. These data were likewise used in another study, on yellow fever vaccine responses in identical twins.

This sequence joins TRBV6-1 and TRBJ2-2, with TRBD1 identical over 8 bases. This sequence was found in a woman aged 18-29 years in good health. The specimen sequenced was CD4+ T cells sorted from blood. CDR3 loop: CASSPRTGLSTGELFF. CDR3 in DNA: TGTGCCAGCAGTCCAAGGACAGGGCTCTCCACCGGGGAGCTGTTTTTT.